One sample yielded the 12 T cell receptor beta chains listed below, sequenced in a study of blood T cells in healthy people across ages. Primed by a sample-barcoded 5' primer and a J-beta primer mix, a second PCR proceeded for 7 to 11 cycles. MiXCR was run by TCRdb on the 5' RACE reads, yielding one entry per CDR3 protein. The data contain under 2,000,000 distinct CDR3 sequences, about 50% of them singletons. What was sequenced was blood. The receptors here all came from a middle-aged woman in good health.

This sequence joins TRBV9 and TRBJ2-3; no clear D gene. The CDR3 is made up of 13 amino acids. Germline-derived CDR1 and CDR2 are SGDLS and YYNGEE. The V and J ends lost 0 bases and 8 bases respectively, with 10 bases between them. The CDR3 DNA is TGTGCCAGCAGCGTAGAGATGGTGGGTACGCAGTATTTT. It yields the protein CASSVEMVGTQYF.

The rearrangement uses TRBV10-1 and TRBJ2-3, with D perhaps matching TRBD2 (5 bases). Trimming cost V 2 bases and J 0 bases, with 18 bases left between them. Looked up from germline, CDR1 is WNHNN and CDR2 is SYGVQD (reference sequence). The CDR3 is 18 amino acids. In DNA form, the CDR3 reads TGCGCCAGCAGTGAGCTGAGCGGTGGTCCTCCTAGCACAGATACGCAGTATTTT. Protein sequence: CASSELSGGPPSTDTQYF.

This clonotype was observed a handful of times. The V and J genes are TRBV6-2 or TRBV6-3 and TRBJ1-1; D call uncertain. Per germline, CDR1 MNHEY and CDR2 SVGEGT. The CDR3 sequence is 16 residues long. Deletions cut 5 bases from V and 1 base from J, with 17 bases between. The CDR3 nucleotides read TGTGCCAGCAGTCCCCTACCCGACTCTACGAACACTGAAGCTTTCTTT. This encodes CASSPLPDSTNTEAFF.

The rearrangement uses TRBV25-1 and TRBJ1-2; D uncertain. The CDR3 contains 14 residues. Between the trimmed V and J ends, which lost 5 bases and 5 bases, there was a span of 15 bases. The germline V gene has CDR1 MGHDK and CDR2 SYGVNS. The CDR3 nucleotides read TGTGCCAGCAGTAAAAGGAGCCCCCCGTATGGCTACACCTTC. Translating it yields CASSKRSPPYGYTF.

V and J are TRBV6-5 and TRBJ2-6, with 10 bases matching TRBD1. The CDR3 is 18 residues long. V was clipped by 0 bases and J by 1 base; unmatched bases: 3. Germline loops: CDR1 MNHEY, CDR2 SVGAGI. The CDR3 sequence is CASSYSWTGGSGANVLTF. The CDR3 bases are TGTGCCAGCAGTTACTCGTGGACAGGGGGATCTGGGGCCAACGTCCTGACTTTC.

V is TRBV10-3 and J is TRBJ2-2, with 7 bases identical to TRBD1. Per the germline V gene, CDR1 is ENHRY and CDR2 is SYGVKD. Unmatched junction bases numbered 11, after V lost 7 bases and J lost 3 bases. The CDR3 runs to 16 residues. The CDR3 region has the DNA TGTGCCATCAAGAGTGAACAGGGGTCGTACACCGGGGAGCTGTTTTTT. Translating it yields CAIKSEQGSYTGELFF.

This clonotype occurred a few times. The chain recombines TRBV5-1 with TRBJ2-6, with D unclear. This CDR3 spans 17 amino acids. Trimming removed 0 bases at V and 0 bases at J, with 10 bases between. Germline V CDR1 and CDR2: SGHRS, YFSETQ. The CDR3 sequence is CASSLAERRSGANVLTF. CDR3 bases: TGCGCCAGCAGCTTGGCCGAGCGCCGCTCTGGGGCCAACGTCCTGACTTTC.

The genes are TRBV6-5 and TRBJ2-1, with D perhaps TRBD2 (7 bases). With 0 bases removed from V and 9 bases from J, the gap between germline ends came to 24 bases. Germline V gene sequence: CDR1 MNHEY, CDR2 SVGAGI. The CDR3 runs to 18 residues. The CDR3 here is CASSYSTRGGGPNPEQFF. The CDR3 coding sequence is TGTGCCAGCAGTTACTCGACGAGAGGGGGGGGCCCCAATCCTGAGCAGTTCTTC.

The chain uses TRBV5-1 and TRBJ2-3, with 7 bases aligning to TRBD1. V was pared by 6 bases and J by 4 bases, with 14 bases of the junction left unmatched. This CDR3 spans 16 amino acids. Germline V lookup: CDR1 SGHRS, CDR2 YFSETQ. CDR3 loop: CASTLLPRTGADTQYF. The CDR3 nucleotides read TGCGCCAGCACACTACTACCAAGGACAGGAGCAGATACGCAGTATTTT.

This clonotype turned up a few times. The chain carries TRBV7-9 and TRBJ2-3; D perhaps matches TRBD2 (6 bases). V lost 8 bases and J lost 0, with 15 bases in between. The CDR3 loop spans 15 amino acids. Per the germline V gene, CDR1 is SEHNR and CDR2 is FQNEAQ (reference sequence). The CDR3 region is CASHSAGISTDTQYF. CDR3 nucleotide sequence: TGTGCCAGCCACTCGGCGGGGATCAGCACAGATACGCAGTATTTT. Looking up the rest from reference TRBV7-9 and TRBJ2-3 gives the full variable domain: DTGVSQNPRHKITKRGQNVTFRCDPISEHNRLYWYRQTLGQGPEFLTYFQNEAQLEKSRLLSDRFSAERPKGSFSTLEIQRTEQGDSAMYLCASHSAGISTDTQYFGPGTRLTVL.

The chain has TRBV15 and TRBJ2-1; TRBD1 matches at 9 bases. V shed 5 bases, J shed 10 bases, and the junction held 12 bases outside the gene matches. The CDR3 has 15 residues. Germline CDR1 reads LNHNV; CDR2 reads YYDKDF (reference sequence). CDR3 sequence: CATSGDREVIYEQFF. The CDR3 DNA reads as TGTGCCACCAGCGGGGACAGGGAGGTCATTTACGAGCAGTTCTTC.

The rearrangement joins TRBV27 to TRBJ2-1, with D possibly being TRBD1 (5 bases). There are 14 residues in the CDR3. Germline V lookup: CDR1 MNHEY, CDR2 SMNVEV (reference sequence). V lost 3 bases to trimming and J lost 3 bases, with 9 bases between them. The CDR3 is CASSFAGYYNEQFF. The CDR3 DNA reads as TGTGCCAGCAGTTTTGCAGGGTACTACAATGAGCAGTTCTTC.